The 26 T cell receptor beta chains presented below share a single source sample, sequenced in a study of blood T cells in healthy people across ages. The use of a sample-barcoded 5' primer and a J-beta primer mix characterized a second PCR of roughly 7 to 11 cycles. Using its own MiXCR run on the 5' RACE reads, TCRdb lists one record per CDR3 protein. The table shows about 1 million distinct CDR3 sequences, with over 35% occurring only once. Specimen: blood. Receptor source: a woman aged 55-70 years in good health.

This clonotype was detected ten times or more. This rearrangement joins TRBV9 to TRBJ2-5; 10 nucleotides line up with TRBD1. This CDR3 has 13 amino acids. Germline lookup yields CDR1 SGDLS and CDR2 YYNGEE. V gave up 7 bases and J gave up 4 bases; unmatched junction bases: 4. This CDR3 reads CASGTGVSETQYF. As DNA, the CDR3 is TGTGCCAGCGGGACAGGGGTCTCAGAGACCCAGTACTTC. Complete variable domain (other parts from reference TRBV9 and TRBJ2-5): DSGVTQTPKHLITATGQRVTLRCSPRSGDLSVYWYQQSLDQGLQFLIQYYNGEERAKGNILERFSAQQFPDLHSELNLSSLELGDSALYFCASGTGVSETQYFGPGTRLLVL.

The table lists this clonotype with a few counts. The V and J genes are TRBV20-1 and TRBJ2-1, with TRBD1 as a possible D gene (6 bases). Germline values: CDR1 DFQATT, CDR2 SNEGSKA (reference sequence). CDR3 length equals 14 residues. V dropped 6 bases and J dropped 9 bases, with 21 bases sitting between them. In DNA, the CDR3 is TGCAGTGCCCAGAGGCTCAGAGGGGGTCCTGAGCAGTTCTTC. Amino acids: CSAQRLRGGPEQFF.

A word on this clonotype: A read error may produce the germline difference seen at one junction end. The rearrangement joins TRBV7-2 to TRBJ2-3; TRBD2 matches at 8 bases. CDR1 SGHTA and CDR2 FQGNSA come from the germline V gene. The CDR3 has 15 amino acids. CDR3 in DNA: TGTGCCAGCAGCCCCGGGACTAGGAACACAGGTACGCAGTATTTT. It translates to CASSPGTRNTGTQYF.

The rearrangement uses TRBV7-2 and TRBJ1-6, with D possibly matching TRBD1 (6 bases). V was clipped by 5 bases and J by 6 bases, with 17 bases between them. Germline lookup yields CDR1 SGHTA and CDR2 FQGNSA. There are 16 residues in the CDR3. The CDR3, as DNA: TGTGCCAGCAGCCCGCGGACAGTTCTCTGTAATTCACCCCTCCACTTT. This codes for CASSPRTVLCNSPLHF.

This clonotype turned up a few times. The V and J genes are TRBV14 and TRBJ2-5; no reliable D call. Trimming took 5 bases from V and 2 from J, leaving 9 bases between them. CDR3 length: 13 amino acids. In germline, CDR1 is SGHDN, CDR2 FVKESK. For the CDR3, the DNA is TGTGCCAGCAGCTACAGAGCTCAAGAGACCCAGTACTTC. It codes for CASSYRAQETQYF.

This clonotype has at least ten counts. The chain joins TRBV5-1 to TRBJ2-5; the match to TRBD1 covers 7 bases. The V gene's germline CDR1 is SGHRS and CDR2 YFSETQ. The CDR3 has 13 amino acids. V gave up 4 bases and J gave up 4 bases; unmatched junction bases: 4. The CDR3 here is CASSGGQIETQYF. CDR3 DNA sequence: TGCGCCAGCAGCGGGGGACAGATAGAGACCCAGTACTTC.

Written as DNA, the CDR3 is TGTGCCAGCTCCCGAGACTCAGTTACCAATGAGCAGTACTTC. Encoded protein: CASSRDSVTNEQYF. V is TRBV11-2 and J is TRBJ2-1, with D hard to call. The DNA end is more similar to TRBJ2-7, so the J call may be wrong. Germline CDR1 is SGHAT and CDR2 is FQNNGV. The length of the CDR3 is 14 residues.

The chain employs TRBV20-1 and TRBJ2-5, with D possibly matching TRBD1 (6 bases). The J call is in doubt because the DNA end fits TRBJ2-7 better. Germline CDR1 reads DFQATT; CDR2 reads SNEGSKA (reference sequence). CDR3 size: 14 residues. The CDR3 protein is CSARGPRGSYEQYF. CDR3 coding DNA: TGCAGTGCTAGAGGGCCCAGGGGATCCTACGAGCAGTACTTC.

The rearrangement uses TRBV12-3 or TRBV12-4 and TRBJ2-1; TRBD1 is a possible D gene (6 bases). The CDR3 sequence is 16 residues long. Trimming removed 6 bases at V and 9 bases at J, with 24 bases between. CDR3 amino acids: CASRPLTGTTRSEQFF. In nucleotides, the CDR3 is TGTGCCAGCAGACCCCTCACCGGGACAACACGAAGTGAGCAGTTCTTC.

The chain carries TRBV7-9 and TRBJ1-5, with unresolved D. Between the trimmed V and J ends, which lost 6 bases and 7 bases, there was a span of 16 bases. Germline V gene sequence: CDR1 SEHNR, CDR2 FQNEAQ (reference sequence). This CDR3 is built from 14 residues. The CDR3: CASSLMGWAQPQHF. CDR3 DNA: TGTGCCAGCAGTCTTATGGGATGGGCGCAGCCCCAGCATTTT.

This clonotype was detected a few times. The gene calls are TRBV7-8 and TRBJ2-5, with TRBD2 matching over 7 bases. The assigned J gene may be wrong: the sequence end matches TRBJ2-7 better. This CDR3 is 13 amino acids long. Germline CDR1 and CDR2: SGHVS and FQNEAQ. CDR3 sequence reads: CASSPGRSREQYF. The CDR3 DNA is TGTGCCAGCAGCCCCGGGAGGTCCCGCGAGCAGTACTTC.

This chain connects TRBV20-1 to TRBJ2-7; D remains unclear. V shed 4 bases and J shed 6 bases, with 13 bases lying between them. Germline CDR1 DFQATT, CDR2 SNEGSKA (reference sequence). This CDR3 has 12 amino acids. The CDR3 region has the DNA TGCAGTGCTATCCCGGCTCGTCTCGAGCAGTACTTC. It encodes CSAIPARLEQYF.

V usage is TRBV4-2 and J usage is TRBJ1-2; D is uncertain. Looked up from germline, CDR1 is LGHNA and CDR2 is YNFKEQ. V dropped 4 bases and J dropped 2 bases, with 11 bases sitting between them. CDR3 size: 14 residues. The CDR3 nucleotides read TGTGCCAGCAGCCCATTTAGGTCCAACTATGGCTACACCTTC. Translating it yields CASSPFRSNYGYTF.

For the CDR3, the DNA is TGTGCCAGCAGTTACTCCAGACAGTCGCTGGAGCTGTTTTTT. As protein: CASSYSRQSLELFF. The chain couples TRBV6-5 to TRBJ2-2, with D tentatively TRBD1 (5 bases). This CDR3 spans 14 amino acids. The germline CDR1 and CDR2 sequences are MNHEY and SVGAGI. V dropped 0 bases and J dropped 10 bases, with 12 bases sitting between them.

V usage is TRBV2 and J usage is TRBJ2-3, with D perhaps TRBD2 (6 bases). The CDR3 extends over 15 amino acids. Germline values: CDR1 SNHLY, CDR2 FYNNEI. Trimming took 6 bases from V and 6 from J, leaving 19 bases between them. CDR3: CASRRSGTPGDTQYF. In DNA form, the CDR3 reads TGTGCCAGCAGGAGATCCGGGACTCCCGGCGATACGCAGTATTTT.

The chain recombines TRBV10-2 with TRBJ1-2; D unresolved. Trimming left V 4 bases short and J 5 bases short, with 14 bases between. The CDR3 is 14 residues long. Germline V gene data show CDR1 as WSHSY and CDR2 as SAAADI. The CDR3: CASSGTRSFYGYTF. The DNA for the CDR3 is TGCGCCAGCAGTGGCACACGGTCGTTTTATGGCTACACCTTC.

This clonotype was counted only a few times. The chain combines TRBV6-2 or TRBV6-3 with TRBJ2-3; D might be TRBD1 or TRBD2, each matching 5 bases. The V and J ends lost 5 bases and 0 bases respectively, with 12 bases between them. The CDR3 contains 15 residues. Germline V lookup: CDR1 MNHEY, CDR2 SVGEGT. The CDR3 DNA reads TGTGCCAGCAGTCAAGGGACCTACAGCACAGATACGCAGTATTTT. As protein: CASSQGTYSTDTQYF.

A few counts support this clonotype. This rearrangement joins TRBV20-1 to TRBJ2-1; 9 bases align to TRBD1. Trimming cost V 0 bases and J 6 bases; bases outside gene matches: 18. The CDR3 covers 19 residues. From germline, CDR1 is DFQATT and CDR2 SNEGSKA (reference sequence). The chain's CDR3 is CSAREAKQGVGQGLNEQFF. The CDR3 DNA reads as TGCAGTGCTAGAGAAGCTAAACAAGGTGTGGGACAGGGCCTCAATGAGCAGTTCTTC.

This clonotype was recorded a few times. The J gene is TRBJ2-1, the V gene TRBV25-1; 8 nucleotides align to TRBD2. The CDR3 runs to 15 residues. Germline assignment: CDR1 MGHDK and CDR2 SYGVNS. V lost 6 bases to trimming and J lost 5 bases; unmatched junction nucleotides: 9. This CDR3 reads CASRPGGRPNNEQFF. The DNA for the CDR3 is TGTGCCAGCAGGCCCGGCGGGAGGCCCAACAATGAGCAGTTCTTC.

This chain uses TRBV11-2 with TRBJ2-1, with 9 bases fitting TRBD2. Unmatched junction bases numbered 4, after V lost 1 base and J lost 0 bases. The length of the CDR3 is 17 residues. The V gene's germline CDR1 is SGHAT and CDR2 FQNNGV. The CDR3 here is CASSLAVAGASYNEQFF. CDR3 nucleotides: TGTGCCAGCAGCTTAGCGGTAGCGGGAGCCTCCTACAATGAGCAGTTCTTC.

V gene TRBV6-5 combines with J gene TRBJ2-1; D possibly corresponds to TRBD1 (5 bases). This CDR3 spans 12 amino acids. V shed 3 bases and J shed 11 bases, with 11 bases lying between them. CDR1 and CDR2 (germline): MNHEY, SVGAGI. In DNA, the CDR3 is TGTGCCAGCAGTTATCAGGGTGGTAAGCAGTTCTTC. Protein: CASSYQGGKQFF.

This clonotype was found once. This chain links TRBV5-1 with TRBJ2-7; 12 bases map to TRBD2. In germline, CDR1 is SGHRS, CDR2 YFSETQ. J was trimmed by 5 bases and V by 3 bases; bases with no gene match: 21. The length of the CDR3 is 20 residues. The CDR3 sequence is CASSYEPGQGASGRADEQYF. For the CDR3, the DNA is TGCGCCAGCAGCTACGAACCGGGACAGGGAGCTAGCGGGAGGGCCGACGAGCAGTACTTC.

The sample holds a few counts of this clonotype. The chain couples TRBV12-3 or TRBV12-4 to TRBJ2-1, with D perhaps matching TRBD2 (5 bases). This CDR3 contains 16 residues. Trimming cost V 5 bases and J 4 bases, with 18 bases left between them. The CDR3 DNA reads TGTGCCAGCAGTCCCGGTTTGAGCGGAGCGTACAATGAGCAGTTCTTC. Its protein product is CASSPGLSGAYNEQFF.

This clonotype was observed a single time. This may stem from a read error, because a much larger clone lies one nucleotide away. The V call is TRBV4-2, the J call TRBJ2-7; weak D call: TRBD2 (5 bases). CDR1 LGHNA and CDR2 YNFKEQ come from the germline V gene. V was shortened by 8 bases and J by 2 bases, with 19 bases between the two germline ends. The CDR3 runs to 15 residues. The CDR3 sequence is CASGRGGANPYEQYF. The CDR3 DNA follows: TGTGCCAGCGGCCGCGGAGGAGCGAACCCCTACGAGCAGTACTTC.

The chain uses TRBV6-2 or TRBV6-3 and TRBJ2-1; D ambiguous. V was clipped by 0 bases and J by 0 bases, with 9 bases between them. CDR3 size: 16 residues. In germline, CDR1 is MNHEY, CDR2 SVGEGT. The CDR3 loop reads CASSYSISSSYNEQFF. The DNA for the CDR3 is TGTGCCAGCAGTTACTCGATATCGAGCTCCTACAATGAGCAGTTCTTC.

This clonotype showed up just a few times. V gene TRBV12-5 combines with J gene TRBJ2-1; 7 bases fit TRBD1. Germline V gene data show CDR1 as LGHNT and CDR2 as FRNRAP. The CDR3 covers 14 residues. V lost 7 bases, J lost 2 bases, and 5 bases stayed unmatched. The CDR3 DNA sequence: TGTGCTAGTGCCACGGGACAGACCTACAATGAGCAGTTCTTC. It yields the protein CASATGQTYNEQFF.